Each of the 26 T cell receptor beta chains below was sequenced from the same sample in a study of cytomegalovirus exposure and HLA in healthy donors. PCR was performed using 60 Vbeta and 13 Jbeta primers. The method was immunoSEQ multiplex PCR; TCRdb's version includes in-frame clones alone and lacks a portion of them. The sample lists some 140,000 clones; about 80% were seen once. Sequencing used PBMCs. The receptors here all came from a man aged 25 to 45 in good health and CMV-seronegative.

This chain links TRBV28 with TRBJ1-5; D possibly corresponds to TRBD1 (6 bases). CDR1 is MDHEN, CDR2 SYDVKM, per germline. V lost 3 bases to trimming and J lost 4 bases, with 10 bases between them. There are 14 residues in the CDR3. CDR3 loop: CASSFGGSNQPQHF. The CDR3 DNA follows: TGTGCCAGCAGTTTTGGGGGCTCTAATCAGCCCCAGCATTTT.

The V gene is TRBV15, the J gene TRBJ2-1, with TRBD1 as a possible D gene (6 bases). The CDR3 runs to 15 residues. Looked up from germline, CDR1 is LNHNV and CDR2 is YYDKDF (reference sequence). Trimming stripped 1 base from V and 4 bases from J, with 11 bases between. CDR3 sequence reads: CATSRAGQSYNEQFF. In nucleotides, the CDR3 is TGTGCCACCAGCAGAGCCGGACAGTCTTACAATGAGCAGTTCTTC.

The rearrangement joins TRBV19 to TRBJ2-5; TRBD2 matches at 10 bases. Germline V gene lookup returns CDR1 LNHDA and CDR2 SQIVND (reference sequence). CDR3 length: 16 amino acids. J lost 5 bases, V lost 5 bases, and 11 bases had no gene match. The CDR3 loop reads CASSPPRLAGVETQYF. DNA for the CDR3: TGTGCCAGTAGTCCCCCCAGGCTAGCGGGAGTGGAGACCCAGTACTTC.

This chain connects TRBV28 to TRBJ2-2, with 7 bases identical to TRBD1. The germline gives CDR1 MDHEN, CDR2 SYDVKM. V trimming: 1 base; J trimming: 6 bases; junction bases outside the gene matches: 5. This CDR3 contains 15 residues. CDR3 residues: CASSLSGGKAGELFF. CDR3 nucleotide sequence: TGTGCCAGCAGTTTATCAGGGGGTAAGGCCGGGGAGCTGTTTTTT. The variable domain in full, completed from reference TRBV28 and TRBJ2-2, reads DVKVTQSSRYLVKRTGEKVFLECVQDMDHENMFWYRQDPGLGLRLIYFSYDVKMKEKGDIPEGYSVSREKKERFSLILESASTNQTSMYLCASSLSGGKAGELFFGEGSRLTVL.

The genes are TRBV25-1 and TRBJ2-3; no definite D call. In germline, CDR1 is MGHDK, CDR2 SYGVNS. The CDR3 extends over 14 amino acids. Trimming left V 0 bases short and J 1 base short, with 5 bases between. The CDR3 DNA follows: TGTGCCAGCAGTGAATATCCTGGCACAGATACGCAGTATTTT. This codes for CASSEYPGTDTQYF.

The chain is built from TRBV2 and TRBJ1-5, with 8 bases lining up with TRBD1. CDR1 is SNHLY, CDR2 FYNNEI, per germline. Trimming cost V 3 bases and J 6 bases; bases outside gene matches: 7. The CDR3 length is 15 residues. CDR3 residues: CASSEWQGAGQPQHF. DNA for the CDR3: TGTGCCAGCAGTGAGTGGCAGGGGGCAGGTCAGCCCCAGCATTTT.

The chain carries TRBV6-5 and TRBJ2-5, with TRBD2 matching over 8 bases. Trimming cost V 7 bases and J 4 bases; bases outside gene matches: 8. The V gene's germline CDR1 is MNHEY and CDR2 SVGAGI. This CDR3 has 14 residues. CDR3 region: CASMTGGYGETQYF. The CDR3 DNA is TGTGCCAGCATGACGGGAGGGTACGGAGAGACCCAGTACTTC.

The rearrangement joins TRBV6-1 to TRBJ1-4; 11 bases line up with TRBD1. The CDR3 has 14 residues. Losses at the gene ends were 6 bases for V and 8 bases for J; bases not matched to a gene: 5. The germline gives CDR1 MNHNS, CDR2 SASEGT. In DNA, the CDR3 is TGTGCCAGCAGAGAGGACAGGGGGCGGGAAAAACTGTTTTTT. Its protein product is CASREDRGREKLFF.

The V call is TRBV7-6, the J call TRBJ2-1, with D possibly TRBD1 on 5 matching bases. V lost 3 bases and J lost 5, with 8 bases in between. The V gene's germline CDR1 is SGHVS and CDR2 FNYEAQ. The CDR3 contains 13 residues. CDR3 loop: CASSFDSNNEQFF. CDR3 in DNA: TGTGCCAGCAGCTTTGACAGTAACAATGAGCAGTTCTTC. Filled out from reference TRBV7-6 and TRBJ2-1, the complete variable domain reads GAGVSQSPRYKVTKRGQDVALRCDPISGHVSLYWYRQALGQGPEFLTYFNYEAQQDKSGLPNDRFSAERPEGSISTLTIQRTEQRDSAMYRCASSFDSNNEQFFGPGTRLTVL.

In DNA form, the CDR3 reads TGTGCCAGCAGGCGGGACGGGTCTAACACTGAAGCTTTCTTT. This sequence encodes CASRRDGSNTEAFF. The chain links TRBV7-9 to TRBJ1-1; D perhaps matches TRBD1 (5 bases). Germline V lookup: CDR1 SEHNR, CDR2 FQNEAQ (reference sequence). The CDR3 consists of 14 residues. Between the trimmed V and J ends, which lost 6 bases and 2 bases, there was a span of 13 bases.

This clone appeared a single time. The CDR3 is CSVAGFTYEQYF. The CDR3 coding sequence is TGCAGCGTTGCGGGGTTTACCTACGAGCAGTACTTC. The chain recombines TRBV29-1 with TRBJ2-7, with a tentative D call TRBD2 (5 bases). Germline V gene sequence: CDR1 SQVTM, CDR2 ANQGSEA. The CDR3 has 12 amino acids. The ends were cut back, 4 bases at V and 2 bases at J, with 9 bases in the middle.

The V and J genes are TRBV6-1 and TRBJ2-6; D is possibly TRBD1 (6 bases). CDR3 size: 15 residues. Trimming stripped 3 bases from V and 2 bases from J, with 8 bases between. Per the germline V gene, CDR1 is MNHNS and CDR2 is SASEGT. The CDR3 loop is CASSDGQTGANVLTF. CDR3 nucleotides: TGTGCCAGCAGTGACGGACAGACTGGGGCCAACGTCCTGACTTTC.

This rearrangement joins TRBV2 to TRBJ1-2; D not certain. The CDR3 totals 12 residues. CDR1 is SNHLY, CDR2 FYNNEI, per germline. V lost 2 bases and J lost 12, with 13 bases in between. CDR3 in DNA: TGTGCCAGCAGTGAAATGAAGGAGAGGCACACCTTC. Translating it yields CASSEMKERHTF.

This CDR3 is CASSQGAGGGYEQYF. CDR3 sequence (DNA): TGTGCCAGCAGTCAGGGGGCGGGAGGGGGGTACGAGCAGTACTTC. This chain links TRBV28 with TRBJ2-7; tentatively, D is TRBD2 (9 bases). The V gene lost 5 bases and the J gene lost 4 bases, with 18 bases spanning the gap. CDR3 length equals 15 residues. Germline V lookup: CDR1 MDHEN, CDR2 SYDVKM.

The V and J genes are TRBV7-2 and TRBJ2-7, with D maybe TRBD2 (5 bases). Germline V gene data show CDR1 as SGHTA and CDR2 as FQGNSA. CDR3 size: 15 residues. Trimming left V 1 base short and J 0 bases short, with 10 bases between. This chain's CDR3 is CASSLVTGISYEQYF. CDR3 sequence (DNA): TGTGCCAGCAGCTTAGTAACCGGGATCTCCTACGAGCAGTACTTC.

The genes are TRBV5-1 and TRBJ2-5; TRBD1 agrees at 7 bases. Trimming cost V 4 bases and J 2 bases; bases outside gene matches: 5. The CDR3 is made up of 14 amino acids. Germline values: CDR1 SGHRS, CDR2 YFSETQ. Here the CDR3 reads CASSQGTAQETQYF. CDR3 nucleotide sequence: TGCGCCAGCAGCCAGGGGACAGCACAAGAGACCCAGTACTTC. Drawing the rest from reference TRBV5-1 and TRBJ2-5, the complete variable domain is KAGVTQTPRYLIKTRGQQVTLSCSPISGHRSVSWYQQTPGQGLQFLFEYFSETQRNKGNFPGRFSGRQFSNSRSEMNVSTLELGDSALYLCASSQGTAQETQYFGPGTRLLVL.

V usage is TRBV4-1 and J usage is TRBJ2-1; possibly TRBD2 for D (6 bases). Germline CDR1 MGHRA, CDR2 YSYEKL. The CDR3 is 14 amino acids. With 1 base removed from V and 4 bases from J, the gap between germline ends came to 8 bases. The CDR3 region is CASSQASDYNEQFF. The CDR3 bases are TGCGCCAGCAGCCAAGCTAGCGATTACAATGAGCAGTTCTTC.

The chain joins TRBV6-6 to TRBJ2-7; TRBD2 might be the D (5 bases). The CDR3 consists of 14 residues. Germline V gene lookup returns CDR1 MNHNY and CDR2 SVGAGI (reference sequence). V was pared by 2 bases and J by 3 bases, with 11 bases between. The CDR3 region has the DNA TGTGCCAGCAGTTACGTCGAGGGAAGCTACGAGCAGTACTTC. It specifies CASSYVEGSYEQYF.

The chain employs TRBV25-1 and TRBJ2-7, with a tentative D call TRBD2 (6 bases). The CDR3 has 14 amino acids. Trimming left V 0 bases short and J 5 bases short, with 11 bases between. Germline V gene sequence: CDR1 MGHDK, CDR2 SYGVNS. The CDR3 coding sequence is TGTGCCAGCAGTGAATACGAGGGAGGCCACGAGCAGTACTTC. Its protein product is CASSEYEGGHEQYF.

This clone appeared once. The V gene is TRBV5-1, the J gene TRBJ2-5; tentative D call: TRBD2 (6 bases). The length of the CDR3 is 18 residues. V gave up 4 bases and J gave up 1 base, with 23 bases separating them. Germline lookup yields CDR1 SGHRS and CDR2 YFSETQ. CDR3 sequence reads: CASSPGRSSDRCQETQYF. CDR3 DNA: TGCGCCAGCAGCCCAGGTAGGTCTAGCGACCGATGCCAAGAGACCCAGTACTTC. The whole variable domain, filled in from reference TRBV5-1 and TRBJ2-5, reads KAGVTQTPRYLIKTRGQQVTLSCSPISGHRSVSWYQQTPGQGLQFLFEYFSETQRNKGNFPGRFSGRQFSNSRSEMNVSTLELGDSALYLCASSPGRSSDRCQETQYFGPGTRLLVL.

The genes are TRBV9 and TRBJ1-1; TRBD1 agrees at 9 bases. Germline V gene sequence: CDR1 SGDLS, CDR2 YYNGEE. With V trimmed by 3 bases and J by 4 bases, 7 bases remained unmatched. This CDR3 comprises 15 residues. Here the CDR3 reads CASSGEGQGSTEAFF. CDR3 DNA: TGTGCCAGCAGCGGCGAGGGACAGGGTAGCACTGAAGCTTTCTTT.

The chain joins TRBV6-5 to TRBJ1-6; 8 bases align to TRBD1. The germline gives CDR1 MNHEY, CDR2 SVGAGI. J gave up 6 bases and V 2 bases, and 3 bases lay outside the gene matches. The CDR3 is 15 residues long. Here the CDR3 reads CASSYVTGGNSPLHF. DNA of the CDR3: TGTGCCAGCAGTTACGTTACAGGGGGTAATTCACCCCTCCACTTT.

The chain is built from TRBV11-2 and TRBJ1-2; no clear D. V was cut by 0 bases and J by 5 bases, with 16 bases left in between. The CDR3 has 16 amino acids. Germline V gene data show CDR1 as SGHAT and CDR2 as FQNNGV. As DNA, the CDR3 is TGTGCCAGCAGCTTAGAAGTCAGAAGTACAAATTATGGCTACACCTTC. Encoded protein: CASSLEVRSTNYGYTF.

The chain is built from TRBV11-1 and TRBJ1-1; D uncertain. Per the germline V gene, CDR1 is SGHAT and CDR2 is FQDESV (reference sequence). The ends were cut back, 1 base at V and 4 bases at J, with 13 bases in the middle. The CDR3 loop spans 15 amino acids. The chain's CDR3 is CASSLEPGSGTEAFF. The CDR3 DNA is TGTGCCAGCAGCTTAGAGCCCGGGAGCGGCACTGAAGCTTTCTTT.

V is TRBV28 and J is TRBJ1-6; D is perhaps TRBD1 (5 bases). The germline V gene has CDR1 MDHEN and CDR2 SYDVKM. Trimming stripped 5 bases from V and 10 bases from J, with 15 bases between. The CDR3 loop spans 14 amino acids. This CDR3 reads CASSLYSNRSPLHF. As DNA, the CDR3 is TGTGCCAGCAGTCTATACTCCAACAGGTCACCCCTCCACTTT.

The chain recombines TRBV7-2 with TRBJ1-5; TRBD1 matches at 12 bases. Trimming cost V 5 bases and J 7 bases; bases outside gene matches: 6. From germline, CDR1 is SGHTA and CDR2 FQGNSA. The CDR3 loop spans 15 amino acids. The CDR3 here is CASSPRDRGRQPQHF. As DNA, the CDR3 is TGTGCCAGCAGCCCCAGGGACAGGGGGCGACAGCCCCAGCATTTT.